Listed here are 32 T cell receptor beta chains from one sample, sequenced in a study of blood T cell repertoires in COVID-19. Libraries were prepared by immunoSEQ multiplex PCR; TCRdb keeps only in-frame clonotypes and omits some of them. The sample lists 88,000 or so clones; less than 90% were seen once. Material: peripheral blood. The receptor set was obtained from a man between 60 and 75 years old with acute or convalescent COVID-19.

The V call is TRBV19, the J call TRBJ1-4, with 7 bases lining up with TRBD1. The germline V gene encodes CDR1 LNHDA and CDR2 SQIVND (reference sequence). The CDR3 runs to 14 residues. V was clipped by 4 bases and J by 8 bases; unmatched bases: 7. The CDR3 region is CASSKGASGEKLFF. CDR3 coding DNA: TGTGCCAGTAGTAAGGGGGCGAGTGGCGAAAAACTGTTTTTT.

The J gene is TRBJ2-3, the V gene TRBV7-2, with D hard to call. Trimming took 4 bases from V and 1 from J, leaving 18 bases between them. The CDR3 loop spans 17 amino acids. CDR1 and CDR2 from the germline V gene are SGHTA and FQGNSA. CDR3 sequence (DNA): TGTGCCAGCAGCTCCCAGCATAGAGCTAGAGGCACAGATACGCAGTATTTT. The encoded protein is CASSSQHRARGTDTQYF.

The table lists this clone with a few counts. The CDR3 DNA follows: TGCGCCAGCAGCCAGGCAGGGACAGGGTGGTACGGGGAGCTGTTTTTT. This gives the protein CASSQAGTGWYGELFF. This chain uses TRBV4-3 with TRBJ2-2; TRBD1 matches at 9 bases. Germline assignment: CDR1 LGHNA and CDR2 YSLEER. There are 16 residues in the CDR3. The V gene end was trimmed by 3 bases and the J gene end by 7 bases; junction bases not matched to a gene: 9.

This clone occurred a few times. This rearrangement joins TRBV27 to TRBJ1-5, with D possibly TRBD1 on 6 matching bases. V was cut by 3 bases and J by 7 bases, with 16 bases left in between. CDR1 and CDR2 (germline): MNHEY, SMNVEV (reference sequence). The CDR3 has 15 amino acids. CDR3: CASSFRTDLGQPQHF. The CDR3 coding sequence is TGTGCCAGCAGTTTTCGGACAGACCTCGGCCAGCCCCAGCATTTT.

This chain links TRBV6-5 with TRBJ1-4; D is perhaps TRBD1 (5 bases). Germline V lookup: CDR1 MNHEY, CDR2 SVGAGI. The length of the CDR3 is 13 residues. The V end was cut by 10 bases, the J end by 8 bases, with 17 bases between. CDR3 residues: CANLSPRGEKLFF. The CDR3 DNA reads as TGTGCCAACCTAAGCCCTCGGGGGGAAAAACTGTTTTTT.

The chain has TRBV10-2 and TRBJ1-5; D remains ambiguous. Per the germline V gene, CDR1 is WSHSY and CDR2 is SAAADI. Trimming pared 5 bases from V and 3 bases from J, leaving 8 bases between. The length of the CDR3 is 13 residues. The CDR3 DNA follows: TGCGCCAGCAGTTCAACTTCCAATCAGCCCCAGCATTTT. Its translation is CASSSTSNQPQHF.

The chain uses TRBV6-2 or TRBV6-3 and TRBJ2-5, with 8 positions matching TRBD1. V was clipped by 5 bases and J by 2 bases; unmatched bases: 7. In germline, CDR1 is MNHEY, CDR2 SVGEGT. This CDR3 has 15 residues. Written as DNA, the CDR3 is TGTGCCAGCAGTAACGACAGGGGCGTACAAGAGACCCAGTACTTC. This translates into CASSNDRGVQETQYF.

The chain is built from TRBV29-1 and TRBJ2-7, with 9 nucleotides matching TRBD1. From germline, CDR1 is SQVTM and CDR2 ANQGSEA. Losses at the gene ends were 6 bases for V and 1 base for J; bases not matched to a gene: 7. This CDR3 has 14 amino acids. Here the CDR3 reads CSVAAGQGSYEQYF. CDR3 DNA: TGCAGCGTGGCAGCGGGACAGGGATCCTACGAGCAGTACTTC.

The chain combines TRBV6-5 with TRBJ1-2, with 8 bases matching TRBD1. In germline, CDR1 is MNHEY, CDR2 SVGAGI. V lost 6 bases and J lost 5; bases outside the gene matches: 5. The CDR3 is 13 amino acids. The CDR3: CASRGQGVYGYTF. Here the CDR3 DNA reads TGTGCCAGCAGAGGACAGGGTGTATATGGCTACACCTTC.

The J gene is TRBJ2-7, the V gene TRBV16; 9 bases fit TRBD2. The trim removed 3 bases at V and 1 base at J, leaving 4 bases unmatched. The CDR3 runs 15 residues. CDR1 is KGHSY, CDR2 FQNENV, per germline. The CDR3 DNA sequence: TGTGCCAGCAGCCAGCGACTAGCGGAATCCTACGAGCAGTACTTC. Translation gives CASSQRLAESYEQYF.

This rearrangement joins TRBV30 to TRBJ1-3; TRBD1 agrees at 8 bases. This CDR3 region has 16 residues. Germline trimming cut 0 bases from V and 0 bases from J; bases unmatched to any gene: 4. CDR1 is GTSNPN and CDR2 is SVGIG in the germline V gene (reference sequence). CDR3 amino acids: CAWSVGDRSSGNTIYF. The CDR3 DNA is TGTGCCTGGAGTGTAGGGGACAGGAGCTCTGGAAACACCATATATTTT.

V is TRBV2 and J is TRBJ2-7; D is uncertain. Germline V gene sequence: CDR1 SNHLY, CDR2 FYNNEI. With 7 bases removed from V and 4 bases from J, the gap between germline ends came to 14 bases. This CDR3 is 13 amino acids long. CDR3 DNA sequence: TGTGCCAGCAATGCGCCCTTTCTGTACGAGCAGTACTTC. Protein: CASNAPFLYEQYF. The full variable domain, in which reference TRBV2 and TRBJ2-7 provide the parts outside the CDR3, is EPEVTQTPSHQVTQMGQEVILRCVPISNHLYFYWYRQILGQKVEFLVSFYNNEISEKSEIFDDQFSVERPDGSNFTLKIRSTKLEDSAMYFCASNAPFLYEQYFGPGTRLTVT.

The chain joins TRBV5-4 to TRBJ1-2; tentative D call: TRBD1 (5 bases). Trimming took off 0 bases at V and 6 bases at J, with 9 bases between the two ends. Per the germline V gene, CDR1 is SGHNT and CDR2 is YYREEE (reference sequence). The CDR3 totals 13 residues. In DNA, the CDR3 is TGTGCCAGCAGCTTGGGACAGCTAAATGGCTACACCTTC. Its translation: CASSLGQLNGYTF. The whole variable domain, remainder taken from reference TRBV5-4 and TRBJ1-2, is ETGVTQSPTHLIKTRGQQVTLRCSSQSGHNTVSWYQQALGQGPQFIFQYYREEENGRGNFPPRFSGLQFPNYSSELNVNALELDDSALYLCASSLGQLNGYTFGSGTRLTVV.

V and J are TRBV6-5 and TRBJ1-1; TRBD1 matches at 7 bases. Germline V gives CDR1 MNHEY, CDR2 SVGAGI. Trimming cost V 8 bases and J 5 bases; bases outside gene matches: 14. The CDR3 has 15 amino acids. The DNA of the CDR3 is TGTGCCAGCCTTCCCCACAGGGGCGGTGGGACTGAAGCTTTCTTT. It yields the protein CASLPHRGGGTEAFF.

The rearrangement links TRBV7-6 to TRBJ2-5; D is undetermined. CDR1 and CDR2 (germline): SGHVS, FNYEAQ. Trimming shortened V by 1 base and J by 5 bases, and 5 bases separated the two germline ends. The CDR3 runs to 12 residues. The CDR3 region has the DNA TGTGCCAGCAGCTTAGTCTTGGAGACCCAGTACTTC. Translating it yields CASSLVLETQYF.

The chain is built from TRBV7-2 and TRBJ1-5; 11 nucleotides align to TRBD1. Trimming cost V 6 bases and J 2 bases; bases outside gene matches: 3. This CDR3 contains 15 residues. The germline V gene has CDR1 SGHTA and CDR2 FQGNSA. CDR3 residues: CASSGQGAGNQPQHF. The CDR3 DNA sequence: TGTGCCAGCAGTGGACAGGGGGCCGGCAATCAGCCCCAGCATTTT.

V gene TRBV9 combines with J gene TRBJ2-7; no reliable D call. The V end lost 0 bases, the J end lost 5 bases, and 9 bases lay between the germline ends. Germline lookup yields CDR1 SGDLS and CDR2 YYNGEE. This CDR3 is built from 13 residues. In DNA form, the CDR3 reads TGTGCCAGCAGCGTAGCCCTTGGCCACGAGCAGTACTTC. Protein: CASSVALGHEQYF.

This sequence joins TRBV7-9 and TRBJ1-1, with D perhaps TRBD1 (6 bases). V was shortened by 4 bases and J by 1 base, with 19 bases between the two germline ends. Germline loops: CDR1 SEHNR, CDR2 FQNEAQ (reference sequence). This CDR3 is 17 amino acids long. Here the CDR3 DNA reads TGTGCCAGCAGCTCTCCACCACGGGACACCGCGAACACTGAAGCTTTCTTT. It encodes CASSSPPRDTANTEAFF.

This sequence joins TRBV20-1 and TRBJ1-1, with 7 positions matching TRBD1. Germline CDR1 is DFQATT and CDR2 is SNEGSKA (reference sequence). The CDR3 is made up of 11 amino acids. Unmatched junction bases numbered 5, after V lost 6 bases and J lost 7 bases. The CDR3 loop reads CSADDRVEAFF. CDR3 sequence (DNA): TGCAGTGCCGACGACAGGGTTGAAGCTTTCTTT.

This clone came up a few times. The chain is built from TRBV5-4 and TRBJ1-6; TRBD1 aligns across 7 bases. CDR3 length: 14 residues. The V segment lost 2 bases and the J segment 9 bases; nucleotides outside the gene matches: 5. Germline CDR1 is SGHNT and CDR2 is YYREEE (reference sequence). The CDR3 DNA is TGTGCCAGCAGCTTTCAGGGGGATGGTTCACCCCTCCACTTT. This encodes CASSFQGDGSPLHF.

The sample holds one count of this clone. The rearrangement joins TRBV7-2 to TRBJ1-6, with TRBD1 matching 11 bases. The germline gives CDR1 SGHTA, CDR2 FQGNSA. With V trimmed by 2 bases and J by 9 bases, 6 bases remained unmatched. There are 16 residues in the CDR3. DNA of the CDR3: TGTGCCAGCAGCTTATGGGGGGACAGGGGGAGTTCACCCCTCCACTTT. It encodes CASSLWGDRGSSPLHF.

The chain couples TRBV6-2 or TRBV6-3 to TRBJ2-3, with 9 nucleotides matching TRBD1. Germline V gene lookup returns CDR1 MNHEY and CDR2 SVGEGT. The CDR3 consists of 17 residues. Losses at the gene ends were 2 bases for V and 2 bases for J; bases not matched to a gene: 8. The CDR3 nucleotides are TGTGCCAGCAGTTACCCCGAAGGACAGGGGTACACAGATACGCAGTATTTT. Protein product: CASSYPEGQGYTDTQYF.

V is TRBV19 and J is TRBJ2-3; 9 positions agree with TRBD2. Germline V CDR1 and CDR2: LNHDA, SQIVND (reference sequence). The CDR3 has 16 residues. With 3 bases clipped from V and 2 bases from J, the junction kept 6 bases outside the gene matches. For the CDR3, the DNA is TGTGCCAGTAGTATGAGGCCTAGCGGGACCACAGATACGCAGTATTTT. Its translation: CASSMRPSGTTDTQYF.

The rearrangement uses TRBV5-1 and TRBJ2-2, with a possible D match to TRBD2 (5 bases). The CDR3 runs to 16 residues. Germline loops: CDR1 SGHRS, CDR2 YFSETQ. Deletions cut 4 bases from V and 3 bases from J, with 16 bases between. This chain's CDR3 is CASSPDRGFYTGELFF. CDR3 bases: TGCGCCAGCAGCCCCGACCGGGGATTTTACACCGGGGAGCTGTTTTTT.

This clone was recorded once. The chain carries TRBV4-3 and TRBJ2-7; D might be TRBD1 (5 bases). The CDR3 contains 16 residues. V lost 0 bases and J 2 bases, leaving 14 bases between the germline ends. Germline V gene data show CDR1 as LGHNA and CDR2 as YSLEER. The CDR3 is CASSQDTAGPTYEQYF. Here the CDR3 DNA reads TGCGCCAGCAGCCAAGACACGGCAGGGCCAACCTACGAGCAGTACTTC.

The rearrangement joins TRBV7-2 to TRBJ1-4; weak D call: TRBD1 (6 bases). This CDR3 region has 13 residues. The germline CDR1 and CDR2 sequences are SGHTA and FQGNSA. Trimming cost V 1 base and J 15 bases, with 15 bases left between them. The DNA for the CDR3 is TGTGCCAGCAGCTTAGTTAACAGGGCCACTGTGTTTTTT. This sequence encodes CASSLVNRATVFF.

The chain couples TRBV7-9 to TRBJ2-7; no clear D gene. The CDR3 is made up of 16 amino acids. Germline CDR1 SEHNR, CDR2 FQNEAQ (reference sequence). V was shortened by 1 base and J by 2 bases, with 15 bases between the two germline ends. CDR3 nucleotides: TGTGCCAGCAGCTTAGGGCGCCAGGAAAGCACCTACGAGCAGTACTTC. It is translated as CASSLGRQESTYEQYF.

This sequence joins TRBV11-3 and TRBJ2-7; 11 bases fit TRBD1. CDR3 length: 14 amino acids. CDR1 and CDR2 from the germline V gene are SGHNT and YENEEA. The trim removed 4 bases at V and 6 bases at J, leaving 5 bases unmatched. The CDR3 region has the DNA TGTGCCAGCAGCTCCGGACAGGGGGCACTCGAGCAGTACTTC. It codes for CASSSGQGALEQYF.

V and J are TRBV19 and TRBJ1-2, with no clear D. The CDR3 is 15 residues long. Deletions cut 5 bases from V and 3 bases from J, with 16 bases between. Germline V gene data show CDR1 as LNHDA and CDR2 as SQIVND (reference sequence). DNA for the CDR3: TGTGCCAGTAGTTCTCCCGGGTCAGCGTACTATGGCTACACCTTC. The encoded protein is CASSSPGSAYYGYTF. The full variable domain, its missing parts supplied by reference TRBV19 and TRBJ1-2, is DGGITQSPKYLFRKEGQNVTLSCEQNLNHDAMYWYRQDPGQGLRLIYYSQIVNDFQKGDIAEGYSVSREKKESFPLTVTSAQKNPTAFYLCASSSPGSAYYGYTFGSGTRLTVV.

The rearrangement joins TRBV19 to TRBJ2-7; maybe TRBD2 (6 bases). Germline V gene lookup returns CDR1 LNHDA and CDR2 SQIVND (reference sequence). The CDR3 runs 14 residues. The V end was cut by 3 bases, the J end by 0 bases, with 9 bases between. The CDR3 is CASSIGLLSYEQYF. CDR3 in DNA: TGTGCCAGTAGTATTGGACTACTCTCCTACGAGCAGTACTTC.

This clone was recorded a few times. The rearrangement links TRBV10-2 to TRBJ2-5, with 11 bases that match TRBD1. The CDR3 contains 15 residues. Losses at the gene ends were 6 bases for V and 5 bases for J; bases not matched to a gene: 8. Germline V gene lookup returns CDR1 WSHSY and CDR2 SAAADI. The CDR3, as DNA: TGCGCCAGCAGGAGATGGGACAGGGGGGGGGAGACCCAGTACTTC. It yields the protein CASRRWDRGGETQYF.

The chain links TRBV5-4 to TRBJ1-2, with 10 bases matching TRBD1. Germline loops: CDR1 SGHNT, CDR2 YYREEE (reference sequence). The V and J ends lost 3 bases and 6 bases, in that order; junction bases with no gene match: 5. CDR3 size: 14 residues. The CDR3 nucleotides read TGTGCCAGCAGCTGGGACAGGGGTGAGAATGGCTACACCTTC. This sequence encodes CASSWDRGENGYTF.